The 11 T cell receptor beta chains given below trace back to one sample, sequenced in a study of persistence of HIV-infected CD4 T cells. The libraries were made with immunoSEQ version 4 in survey mode. Here immunoSEQ multiplex PCR was the method, and the copy in TCRdb shows in-frame clones only, minus some. The sample has around 39,000 clones; 82% are singletons. The stimulus was an HIV-1 Gag 15-mer peptide pool, about 1 ug/peptide/mL. CD40L-negative CD69-negative CD45RO-high memory CD4+ T cells were sorted as populations depleted of antigen-responding cells. Which antigens these TCRs recognize remains unknown. The sample was cultured CD4+ T cells from PBMCs, taken from a patient who received antiretroviral therapy. The receptor set was obtained from an adult with HIV. The donor label of this sample is uncertain.

This chain uses TRBV5-1 with TRBJ2-1; 7 bases map to TRBD1. Germline V gene sequence: CDR1 SGHRS, CDR2 YFSETQ. This CDR3 has 15 amino acids. V shed 0 bases, J shed 2 bases, and the junction held 2 bases outside the gene matches. DNA for the CDR3: TGCGCCAGCAGCTTGGGACAGGGCCCCTACAATGAGCAGTTCTTC. Its protein is CASSLGQGPYNEQFF.

This clone is a singleton in its sample. The CDR3 here is CSASDRVVGNQPQHF. The CDR3 region has the DNA TGCAGTGCTAGTGACAGGGTAGTTGGCAATCAGCCCCAGCATTTT. The gene calls are TRBV20-1 and TRBJ1-5, with 7 bases that match TRBD1. The CDR3 sequence is 15 residues long. J lost 2 bases, V lost 3 bases, and 7 bases had no gene match. Germline CDR1 reads DFQATT; CDR2 reads SNEGSKA (reference sequence).

The chain is built from TRBV14 and TRBJ1-2, with a possible D match to TRBD1 (6 bases). Trimming cost V 4 bases and J 4 bases, with 10 bases left between them. Germline CDR1 reads SGHDN; CDR2 reads FVKESK. The CDR3 extends over 13 amino acids. Written as DNA, the CDR3 is TGTGCCAGCAGCCCGGACAGTTCCTATGGCTACACCTTC. Translating it yields CASSPDSSYGYTF.

The rearrangement uses TRBV7-2 and TRBJ2-2, with a weak D call TRBD2 (7 bases). The CDR3 totals 15 residues. Germline values: CDR1 SGHTA, CDR2 FQGNSA. Trimming stripped 3 bases from V and 5 bases from J, with 13 bases between. CDR3 sequence reads: CASSLTRGGTGELFF. The CDR3 DNA follows: TGTGCCAGCAGCTTGACGAGGGGGGGTACCGGGGAGCTGTTTTTT.

This chain's CDR3 is CASSRIGQVDQETQYF. The CDR3 DNA sequence: TGTGCCAGCAGCCGGATCGGACAGGTCGACCAAGAGACCCAGTACTTC. V and J are TRBV7-8 and TRBJ2-5; 7 bases line up with TRBD1. J gave up 0 bases and V 5 bases, and 9 bases lay outside the gene matches. This CDR3 is 16 amino acids long. From germline, CDR1 is SGHVS and CDR2 FQNEAQ. Complete variable domain (other parts from reference TRBV7-8 and TRBJ2-5): GAGVSQSPRYKVAKRGQDVALRCDPISGHVSLFWYQQALGQGPEFLTYFQNEAQLDKSGLPSDRFFAERPEGSVSTLKIQRTQQEDSAVYLCASSRIGQVDQETQYFGPGTRLLVL.

The chain carries TRBV6-2 or TRBV6-3 and TRBJ1-1; D remains unclear. The V and J ends lost 3 bases and 3 bases respectively, with 11 bases between them. Per the germline V gene, CDR1 is MNHEY and CDR2 is SVGEGT. The CDR3 has 14 residues. The CDR3 coding sequence is TGTGCCAGCAGTTATGCCCTAGAATACACTGAAGCTTTCTTT. This codes for CASSYALEYTEAFF.

The rearrangement uses TRBV5-4 and TRBJ2-7; 13 bases align to TRBD2. Germline assignment: CDR1 SGHNT and CDR2 YYREEE (reference sequence). This CDR3 is built from 16 residues. With 0 bases clipped from V and 5 bases from J, the junction kept 5 bases outside the gene matches. DNA for the CDR3: TGTGCCAGCAGCTTGGGGGGACTAGCGGGGAGGAACGAGCAGTACGTC. Amino acids: CASSLGGLAGRNEQYV.

The chain uses TRBV5-1 and TRBJ2-3, with a tentative D call TRBD2 (5 bases). This CDR3 contains 16 residues. Trimming left V 0 bases short and J 0 bases short, with 11 bases between. CDR1 is SGHRS, CDR2 YFSETQ, per germline. The CDR3 DNA sequence: TGCGCCAGCAGCTTGGGACTACAATATAGCACAGATACGCAGTATTTT. Translating it yields CASSLGLQYSTDTQYF.

The count of this clone is one. The CDR3 coding sequence is TGTGCCAGTACTTTAGACCGGGGCAACGAGCAGTACTTC. Its translation is CASTLDRGNEQYF. The chain combines TRBV19 with TRBJ2-7, with D perhaps given as TRBD1 or TRBD2 (5 bases each). The germline V and J ends were trimmed by 7 bases and 5 bases, with 15 bases remaining between them. Germline V gene data show CDR1 as LNHDA and CDR2 as SQIVND (reference sequence). The CDR3 extends over 13 amino acids.

The rearrangement uses TRBV30 and TRBJ1-6, with unresolved D. V was pared by 1 base and J by 10 bases, with 11 bases between. Per the germline V gene, CDR1 is GTSNPN and CDR2 is SVGIG (reference sequence). This CDR3 comprises 13 residues. CDR3 amino acids: CAWSAGWESPLHF. Here the CDR3 DNA reads TGTGCCTGGAGTGCGGGATGGGAGTCACCCCTCCACTTT.

J is TRBJ1-1 and V is TRBV6-4; 8 bases line up with TRBD1. V shed 4 bases and J 3 bases; nucleotides not matched to a gene: 4. CDR1 is MRHNA and CDR2 is SNTAGT in the germline V gene. The CDR3 runs to 14 residues. The CDR3 DNA reads TGTGCCAGCAGTGCGGACAGGGACGACACTGAAGCTTTCTTT. It codes for CASSADRDDTEAFF.